The sequence of this TCR beta chain was determined in a study of molecular identifiers for immune sequencing clone quantification. This clonotype was detected a few times. Sequencing libraries of naive CD8 cells derived from about 20,000 to 1,000,000 sorted cells with 10%, 30% or 50% RNA. Each CDR3 protein gets one entry after TCRdb re-called the PCR reads with MiXCR. The data show under 650,000 distinct CDR3 sequences, around 20% seen once. Germline V gene lookup returns CDR1 SGHAT and CDR2 FQNNGV. The CDR3 consists of 15 residues. V was cut by 1 base and J by 2 bases, with 11 bases left in between. The chain carries TRBV11-2 and TRBJ2-5; D remains unclear. This receptor was identified in a human donor in good health. Some libraries in this study had Jurkat cell RNA spiked in. The sequenced sample was naive CD8+ T cells from blood, with Jurkat cell RNA spiked in. Specified subset: FACS-sorted CD8+CD4-CCR7+CD45RA+ naive T cells. CDR3 nucleotides: TGTGCCAGCAGCTTAGGAGGAATTTGGCAAGAGACCCAGTACTTC. Translation gives CASSLGGIWQETQYF.